These 20 T cell receptor beta chains share one sample of origin, sequenced in a study of Ad26.COV2.S vaccination and SARS-CoV-2 variants. Indicated treatment: about 20 received Ad26.COV2.S at low or high dose, single or two shots; roughly five received placebo; per-sample allocation not given. Day 63 following the first vaccine or placebo injection was when the samples were taken. Some clones are missing from TCRdb's copy, which holds only in-frame ones; the method was immunoSEQ multiplex PCR. Seen here are around 450,000 clones, 90% observed once, and the top ten hold less than 4.5%. Specimen: peripheral blood, collected in a trial of Ad26.COV2.S vaccine versus placebo. Receptors were obtained from a person aged 18-65 years who received the Ad26.COV2.S COVID-19 vaccine or a placebo.

V is TRBV4-1 and J is TRBJ1-4; TRBD1 matches at 8 bases. Germline V gene data show CDR1 as MGHRA and CDR2 as YSYEKL. Unmatched junction bases numbered 10, after V lost 0 bases and J lost 10 bases. The CDR3 contains 16 residues. The CDR3 protein is CASSQEVLAGGGKLFF. CDR3 nucleotides: TGCGCCAGCAGCCAAGAAGTTTTGGCAGGGGGCGGAAAACTGTTTTTT.

The chain employs TRBV4-2 and TRBJ2-7, with 11 bases lining up with TRBD1. The J segment lost 3 bases and the V segment lost 0 bases, leaving 4 bases of the junction unmatched. This CDR3 has 16 residues. The V gene's germline CDR1 is LGHNA and CDR2 YNFKEQ. The chain's CDR3 is CASSQDQGQGGYEQYF. The CDR3 DNA follows: TGTGCCAGCAGCCAAGACCAGGGACAGGGGGGCTACGAGCAGTACTTC.

The V call is TRBV28, the J call TRBJ2-1; 9 nucleotides agree with TRBD1. V lost 8 bases, J lost 6 bases, and 14 bases stayed unmatched. CDR1 MDHEN and CDR2 SYDVKM come from the germline V gene. This CDR3 has 16 residues. The CDR3 protein is CASPPAGQGGGNEQFF. CDR3 in DNA: TGTGCCAGCCCGCCCGCGGGACAGGGAGGGGGCAATGAGCAGTTCTTC.

The chain has TRBV4-2 and TRBJ1-5; D is unclear. Trimming took off 0 bases at V and 9 bases at J, with 9 bases between the two ends. The CDR3 is 13 amino acids. CDR1 is LGHNA and CDR2 is YNFKEQ in the germline V gene. The CDR3 coding sequence is TGTGCCAGCAGCCAAGAAGGAGGTTGGCCCCAGCATTTT. It yields the protein CASSQEGGWPQHF.

This clone was counted a few times. This rearrangement joins TRBV5-4 to TRBJ2-5, with D perhaps TRBD1 (5 bases). Germline assignment: CDR1 SGHNT and CDR2 YYREEE (reference sequence). The CDR3 covers 14 residues. Trimming took off 0 bases at V and 3 bases at J, with 9 bases between the two ends. The DNA for the CDR3 is TGTGCCAGCAGCTTGGCACAGGATGAAGAGACCCAGTACTTC. It is translated as CASSLAQDEETQYF.

In this sample, this clone turned up once. The chain uses TRBV2 and TRBJ2-7; TRBD2 aligns across 11 bases. The CDR3 length is 15 residues. Germline V gene lookup returns CDR1 SNHLY and CDR2 FYNNEI. CDR3 protein: CATAPGLAASYEQYF. The CDR3 nucleotides read TGTGCTACGGCTCCGGGACTAGCGGCATCCTACGAGCAGTACTTC.

The chain carries TRBV6-5 and TRBJ2-1; TRBD1 agrees at 10 bases. This CDR3 is 15 amino acids long. The V and J ends lost 7 bases and 4 bases, in that order; junction bases with no gene match: 7. Germline CDR1 MNHEY, CDR2 SVGAGI. In nucleotides, the CDR3 is TGTGCCAGCATGGTGGACAGGGGGATTTACAATGAGCAGTTCTTC. It specifies CASMVDRGIYNEQFF.

This sequence joins TRBV27 and TRBJ2-7; 9 nucleotides agree with TRBD1. The CDR3 contains 16 residues. CDR1 and CDR2 from the germline V gene are MNHEY and SMNVEV (reference sequence). V was pared by 4 bases and J by 9 bases, with 16 bases of the junction left unmatched. As DNA, the CDR3 is TGTGCCAGCAGTTCCTACCTAGGACAGGGGCCAACGGGGCAGTACTTC. Translated: CASSSYLGQGPTGQYF.

V usage is TRBV28 and J usage is TRBJ1-5; D not resolved. Deletions cut 6 bases from V and 6 bases from J, with 12 bases between. Germline V gene lookup returns CDR1 MDHEN and CDR2 SYDVKM. This CDR3 is built from 13 residues. The CDR3 nucleotides are TGTGCCAGCAGATACCCCGCCGGTCAGCCCCAGCATTTT. It is translated as CASRYPAGQPQHF.

The rearrangement uses TRBV4-2 and TRBJ2-3, with 10 bases identical to TRBD2. The CDR3 is 15 residues long. J gave up 6 bases and V 0 bases, and 3 bases lay outside the gene matches. The germline V gene has CDR1 LGHNA and CDR2 YNFKEQ. CDR3 loop: CASSQEAGGPDTQYF. In DNA form, the CDR3 reads TGTGCCAGCAGCCAAGAAGCGGGAGGGCCCGATACGCAGTATTTT.

The chain carries TRBV28 and TRBJ2-3; TRBD2 is a possible D gene (5 bases). Between the trimmed V and J ends, which lost 2 bases and 4 bases, there was a span of 13 bases. The CDR3 is made up of 15 amino acids. Germline values: CDR1 MDHEN, CDR2 SYDVKM. The CDR3 bases are TGTGCCAGCAGTTTAGCGGGTGCCCTCCCAGATACGCAGTATTTT. It specifies CASSLAGALPDTQYF.

This clone was counted a few times. This sequence joins TRBV7-9 and TRBJ1-1, with D uncertain. Deletions cut 1 base from V and 5 bases from J, with 11 bases between. Germline V gene sequence: CDR1 SEHNR, CDR2 FQNEAQ (reference sequence). The CDR3 is 14 residues long. The DNA for the CDR3 is TGTGCCAGCAGCTTAGAGGCCCTGACAACTGAAGCTTTCTTT. Translating it yields CASSLEALTTEAFF.

This clone has a single count. The chain has TRBV3-1 (or the pseudogene TRBV3-2) and TRBJ1-4; TRBD1 might be the D (5 bases). This CDR3 has 14 residues. Trimming pared 1 base from V and 7 bases from J, leaving 10 bases between. Per the germline V gene, CDR1 is LGHDT and CDR2 is YNNKEL (reference sequence). This chain's CDR3 is CASSQVGGVEKLFF. In nucleotides, the CDR3 is TGTGCCAGCAGCCAAGTTGGAGGGGTTGAAAAACTGTTTTTT.

The chain recombines TRBV7-8 with TRBJ2-4, with a weak D call TRBD2 (7 bases). The CDR3 contains 15 residues. Germline CDR1 and CDR2: SGHVS and FQNEAQ. The V and J ends lost 4 bases and 1 base respectively, with 11 bases between them. The CDR3 nucleotides are TGTGCCAGCAGCTACGGGGGGCGGGCCAAAAACATTCAGTACTTC. It encodes CASSYGGRAKNIQYF.

This clone showed up just a few times. The rearrangement uses TRBV6-4 and TRBJ2-1; 11 bases map to TRBD2. CDR3 length: 16 amino acids. Germline assignment: CDR1 MRHNA and CDR2 SNTAGT. The ends lost 4 bases at V and 6 bases at J; junction bases unmatched: 8. CDR3 amino acids: CASSVIAGGGANEQFF. The CDR3 region has the DNA TGTGCCAGCAGTGTAATAGCGGGAGGGGGGGCCAATGAGCAGTTCTTC.

This chain joins TRBV24-1 and TRBJ1-2; 8 positions agree with TRBD1. The CDR3 has 14 residues. The germline V gene has CDR1 KGHDR and CDR2 SFDVKD. The V gene end was trimmed by 4 bases and the J gene end by 4 bases; junction bases not matched to a gene: 4. The chain's CDR3 is CATSDLGQGYGYTF. For the CDR3, the DNA is TGTGCCACCAGTGACCTCGGACAGGGCTATGGCTACACCTTC.

This chain links TRBV3-1 (or the pseudogene TRBV3-2) with TRBJ2-5; TRBD2 aligns across 8 bases. Trimming at V came to 4 bases and at J to 5 bases, leaving 9 bases not matched to a gene. Germline V gene sequence: CDR1 LGHDT, CDR2 YNNKEL (reference sequence). CDR3 size: 15 residues. The CDR3 DNA sequence: TGTGCCAGCAGCCGTTATGGACTAGCCCTTGAGACCCAGTACTTC. It specifies CASSRYGLALETQYF.

The chain links TRBV15 to TRBJ2-1; 11 bases are a match to TRBD2. The CDR3 has 16 residues. The trim removed 1 base at V and 8 bases at J, leaving 7 bases unmatched. Germline CDR1 reads LNHNV; CDR2 reads YYDKDF (reference sequence). The CDR3 spells CATSRVLAGGSDEQFF. For the CDR3, the DNA is TGTGCCACCAGCAGAGTTTTAGCGGGAGGGTCGGATGAGCAGTTCTTC.

This clone has only one observation. Other nucleotide sequences in the sample specify the same CDR3. The chain has TRBV24-1 and TRBJ2-1; D is undetermined. This CDR3 spans 13 amino acids. Trimming shortened V by 4 bases and J by 4 bases, and 7 bases separated the two germline ends. Per the germline V gene, CDR1 is KGHDR and CDR2 is SFDVKD. The chain's CDR3 is CATSDGLYNEQFF. The CDR3 bases are TGTGCCACCAGTGACGGCCTGTACAATGAGCAGTTCTTC.

The CDR3 loop is CASSPNEGFEQYF. The CDR3 region has the DNA TGTGCCAGCAGCCCCAACGAAGGGTTTGAGCAGTACTTC. The V call is TRBV12-3 or TRBV12-4, the J call TRBJ2-7; D unclear. V was pared by 6 bases and J by 7 bases, with 16 bases between. The CDR3 has 13 residues.